The clone carrying this TCR beta chain has only a few counts. This entry is derived from a study of cytotoxic CD8 clonotypes in ibrutinib-treated CLL. This table comes from immunoSEQ multiplex PCR, and its TCRdb copy is limited to in-frame clones, with some not included. This table holds tens of thousands of clones, roughly 57% found once. The CDR3 consists of 12 residues. Looked up from germline, CDR1 is SQVTM and CDR2 is ANQGSEA. V was trimmed by 0 bases and J by 5 bases, leaving 7 bases between them. This rearrangement joins TRBV29-1 to TRBJ2-5; no definite D call. The sample consisted of PBMCs, taken after 12 months of ibrutinib treatment. The receptor was isolated from a human donor with chronic lymphocytic leukemia. DNA for the CDR3: TGCAGCGTTGAAGAACGGATGGAGACCCAGTACTTC. Translation: CSVEERMETQYF.